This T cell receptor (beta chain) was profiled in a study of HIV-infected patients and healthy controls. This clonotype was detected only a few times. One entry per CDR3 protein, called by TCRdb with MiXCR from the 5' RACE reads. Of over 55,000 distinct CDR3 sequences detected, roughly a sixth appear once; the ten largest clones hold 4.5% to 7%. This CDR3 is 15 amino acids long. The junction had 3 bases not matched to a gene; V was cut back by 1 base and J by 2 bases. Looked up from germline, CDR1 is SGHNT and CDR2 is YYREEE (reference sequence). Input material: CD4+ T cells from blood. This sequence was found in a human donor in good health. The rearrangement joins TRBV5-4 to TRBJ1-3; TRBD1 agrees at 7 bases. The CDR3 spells CASSLFTGAGNTIYF. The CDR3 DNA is TGTGCCAGCAGCTTGTTCACAGGGGCTGGAAACACCATATATTTT.